This TCR beta chain is drawn from a study of post-analysis software for immune sequencing data. Study-wide results and caveats: TRBV5-6, TRBV5-1 and TRBV20-1 were among roughly 5 TRBV segments more frequent in patients than controls.

The germline CDR1 and CDR2 sequences are SGHRS and YFSETQ. The CDR3 spans 14 residues. V gave up 0 bases and J gave up 4 bases, with 11 bases separating them. Comments on this clonotype: The antigen is undetermined.

Unique molecular identifiers were carried by the TCR beta cDNA libraries. TCRdb analysed the PCR reads with MiXCR anew, one entry per CDR3 protein. The sample carries approximately 180,000 distinct CDR3 sequences, 30% recorded once. This chain connects TRBV5-1 to TRBJ2-7; D is unclear. This TCR was sampled from a girl aged 5-17 years with multiple sclerosis. What was sequenced was blood. The CDR3, as DNA: TGCGCCAGCAGCTTGGCATCAGAACGATACGAGCAGTACTTC. It yields the protein CASSLASERYEQYF.